This TCR beta chain was found in a study of blood T cell repertoires in COVID-19. The wider study: Some COVID-19 samples were acute and others convalescent; all came from the United States, Italy and Spain. In each case, the material was cDNA or gDNA derived from T cells, B-cell-depleted T cells, or PBMCs.

The junction had 4 bases not matched to a gene; V was cut back by 4 bases and J by 4 bases. CDR1 and CDR2 (germline): SGHNT, YYREEE (reference sequence). This CDR3 has 14 amino acids. Authors' processing steps: Estimated nucleated cell counts came from reference gene primer amplification. Libraries were prepared by immunoSEQ multiplex PCR; TCRdb keeps only in-frame clonotypes and omits some of them. V, J and clone size were drawn from that table, and D and trimming were deduced from the DNA. The table includes 70,000 to 75,000 clones, 65% to 85% detected once. The sample was peripheral blood. The chain uses TRBV5-4 and TRBJ2-7; TRBD2 matches 11 bases. The receptor was derived from a woman aged 60-75 years with acute or convalescent COVID-19. The CDR3 here is CASSHSGGAYEQYF. CDR3 nucleotide sequence: TGTGCCAGCAGCCATAGCGGGGGGGCGTACGAGCAGTACTTC.